This T cell receptor (beta chain) was sequenced during a study of tumor-infiltrating lymphocytes in primary liver carcinoma (dated by TCRdb to about 2017). General notes on the study: Between late 2015 and March 2016, about 5 patients in China with histopathologically diagnosed primary liver carcinoma had surgical resection. Of the five patients (three men and two women, aged 30 to 69 years), four had hepatocellular carcinoma and one had combined HCC and intrahepatic cholangiocarcinoma. Roughly 3.5 to 7.5 million productive TCRbeta reads were obtained per sample, and no significant difference in read depth was found between tissue types. A total of 35 specimens from 5 patients went through TCRbeta repertoire sequencing, namely 25 tumor regions, 5 adjacent noncancerous liver tissues and 5 peripheral blood samples. Reproducibility between technical replicate repertoires was high, with correlation coefficients above 0.95 and mean shared-clone rates about 0.91. Tumors of the five patients were stage T1-T3 N0M0 with maximum diameters of about 4 to 10 cm. The study combined TCRbeta repertoire sequencing, expression microarrays and whole-exome sequencing across five regions of each liver tumor, with adjacent normal tissue and blood.

A constant-region primer and ProtoScript II reverse transcriptase were used to reverse-transcribe TCRbeta-specific cDNA from roughly 0.5 ug total RNA. Three nested multiplex PCR rounds, following a slightly modified ARM-PCR procedure, were used to build the TCRbeta libraries. Multiplex TRBV1-TRBV30 forward primers and a Cbeta reverse primer were used in the first two PCR rounds, each of which was run for approximately 9 cycles. Sample barcodes and Illumina adapters were added in a final 25-cycle PCR using Deep VentR polymerase. Before sequencing, amplicons between 200 and 500 bp were purified from gel using a QIAquick gel extraction kit. An Illumina HiSeq 2500 was used to sequence the TCRbeta amplicons with 250-bp paired-end reads. In the authors' own workflow: Reads were quality-trimmed with Trimmomatic v0.33, and paired reads were merged with FLASH v1.2.11 to recover full CDR3 sequences. V, D and J germline segments were assigned to the rearranged TCRbeta sequences by MiGEC v1.2.1b. Clonotype statistics and Shannon-Wiener diversity indices were computed with VDJtools v1.0.0. To cut down on sampling bias, every analysis after diversity analysis relied on just the 250 most abundant clonotypes from each sample. TCRdb applied fastp at Q25 and MiXCR to the public reads, then kept only in-frame beta chains. Rows matching on CDR3 protein sequence are summarized as one entry with the most common DNA and genes. The V and J calls shown here were made by TCRdb, not taken from the authors' results. The sample table lists fewer than 400,000 distinct CDR3 sequences, 65% of them with a count of one. The ten biggest clones cover roughly 9% of the sample.

This clonotype was detected many times. Its antigen specificity is not known. Base qualities are missing; no much larger clone stands one base away. CDR1 and CDR2 were assigned from the germline V gene as LGHNA and YNFKEQ. Trimming removed 1 base from V and 4 bases from J; the gene matches leave 8 bases unexplained. Counted from cysteine to phenylalanine, this CDR3 has 16 amino acids. Only CDR3 DNA remains: 48 bases, in frame from the first base. Blood RNA was extracted from unsorted whole blood with TRIzol reagent; germline DNA came from the DNeasy Blood & Tissue kit. Patients had chronic HBV infection and were treatment-naive at sampling. Before surgery, about 4 milliliters of peripheral blood were drawn into K2EDTA tubes. The investigation overall reported the following: Only a few patients were included in the study, and the authors note that the findings should be validated in a larger study. Since the samples were bulk and unsorted, there was no way to compare CD4+ and CD8+ T cell repertoires. The top 250 clones accounted for a significantly greater share of the repertoire in tumors than in blood (p = 0.039). Repertoire overlap was higher between tumor regions (mean roughly 35%) than tumor-adjacent (approximately 17%) or tumor-blood (14%) pairs, consistent with antigen-driven expansion. Only the TCR beta chain was sequenced, so true repertoire diversity is likely underestimated because unpaired alpha chains were not captured.

The receptor was derived from a man aged 35 to 55 with primary liver carcinoma and hepatitis B virus infection. The chain is made from TRBV4-2 and TRBJ1-2, and TRBD1 matches 8 of the central bases. The sample consisted of peripheral blood. The nucleotide sequence is TGTGCCAGCAGCCAAGTATCGGGACAGGAAACCTATGGCTACACCTTC. It encodes CASSQVSGQETYGYTF.